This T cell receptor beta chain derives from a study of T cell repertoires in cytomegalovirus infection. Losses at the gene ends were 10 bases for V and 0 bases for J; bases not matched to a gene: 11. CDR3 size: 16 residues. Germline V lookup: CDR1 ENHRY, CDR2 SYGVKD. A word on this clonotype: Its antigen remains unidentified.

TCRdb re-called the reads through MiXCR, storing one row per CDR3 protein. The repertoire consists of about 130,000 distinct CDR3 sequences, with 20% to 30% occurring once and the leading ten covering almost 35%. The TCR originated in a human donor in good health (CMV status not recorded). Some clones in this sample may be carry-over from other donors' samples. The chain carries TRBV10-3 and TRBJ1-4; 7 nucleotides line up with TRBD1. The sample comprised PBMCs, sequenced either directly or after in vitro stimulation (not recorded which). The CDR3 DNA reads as TGTGCCACAGCAGGGGGTCCCCTTGCAACTAATGAAAAACTGTTTTTT. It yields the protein CATAGGPLATNEKLFF.